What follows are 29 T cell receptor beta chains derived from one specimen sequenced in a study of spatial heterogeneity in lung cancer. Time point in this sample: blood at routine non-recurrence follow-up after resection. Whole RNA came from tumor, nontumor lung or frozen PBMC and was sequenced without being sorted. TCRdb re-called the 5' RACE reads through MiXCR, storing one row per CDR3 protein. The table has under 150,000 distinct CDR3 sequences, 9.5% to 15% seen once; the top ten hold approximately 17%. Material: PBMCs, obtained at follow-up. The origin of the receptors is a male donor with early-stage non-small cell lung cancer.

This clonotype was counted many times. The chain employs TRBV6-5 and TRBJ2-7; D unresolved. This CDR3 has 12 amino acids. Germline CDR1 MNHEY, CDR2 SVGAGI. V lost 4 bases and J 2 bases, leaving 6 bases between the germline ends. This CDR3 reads CASSSSTYEQYF. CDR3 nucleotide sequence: TGTGCCAGCAGTTCCAGTACCTACGAGCAGTACTTC.

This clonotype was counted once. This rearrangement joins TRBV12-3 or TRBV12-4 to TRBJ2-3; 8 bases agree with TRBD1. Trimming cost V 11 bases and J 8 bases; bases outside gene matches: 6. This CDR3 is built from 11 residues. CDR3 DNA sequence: TGTGCCGTCGGACAGGGAAGTACGCAGTATTTT. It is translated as CAVGQGSTQYF.

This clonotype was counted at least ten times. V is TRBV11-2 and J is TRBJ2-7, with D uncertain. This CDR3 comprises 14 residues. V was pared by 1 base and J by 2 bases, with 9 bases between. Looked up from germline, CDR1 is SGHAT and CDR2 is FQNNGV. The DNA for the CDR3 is TGTGCCAGCAGCTTAGTTATAGGAGCCTACGAGCAGTACTTC. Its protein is CASSLVIGAYEQYF.

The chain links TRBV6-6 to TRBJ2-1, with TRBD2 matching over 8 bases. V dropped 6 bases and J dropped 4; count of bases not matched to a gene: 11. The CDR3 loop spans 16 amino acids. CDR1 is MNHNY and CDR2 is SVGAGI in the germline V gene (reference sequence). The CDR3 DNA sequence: TGTGCCAGCAGAGGAGGCGGGGGGCCCGATTACAATGAGCAGTTCTTC. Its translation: CASRGGGGPDYNEQFF.

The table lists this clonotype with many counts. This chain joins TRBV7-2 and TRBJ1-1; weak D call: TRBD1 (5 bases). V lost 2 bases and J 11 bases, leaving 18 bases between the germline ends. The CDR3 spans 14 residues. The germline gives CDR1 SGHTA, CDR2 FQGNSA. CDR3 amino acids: CASSLFGRGEDAFF. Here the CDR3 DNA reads TGTGCCAGCAGCTTATTTGGCCGGGGCGAAGACGCTTTCTTT.

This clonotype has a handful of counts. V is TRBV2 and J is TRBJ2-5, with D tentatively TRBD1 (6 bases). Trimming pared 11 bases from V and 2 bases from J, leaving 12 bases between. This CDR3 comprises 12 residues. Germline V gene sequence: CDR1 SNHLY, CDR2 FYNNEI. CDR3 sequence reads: CAGGPGQETQYF. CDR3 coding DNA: TGTGCCGGGGGCCCGGGGCAAGAGACCCAGTACTTC.

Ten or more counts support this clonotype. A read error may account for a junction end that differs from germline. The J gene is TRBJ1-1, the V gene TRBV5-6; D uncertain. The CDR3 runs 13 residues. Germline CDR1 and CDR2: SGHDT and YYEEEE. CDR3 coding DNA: TGTGCCAGCAGCTTGAGAGGGAACGCTGAAGCTTTCTTT. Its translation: CASSLRGNAEAFF.

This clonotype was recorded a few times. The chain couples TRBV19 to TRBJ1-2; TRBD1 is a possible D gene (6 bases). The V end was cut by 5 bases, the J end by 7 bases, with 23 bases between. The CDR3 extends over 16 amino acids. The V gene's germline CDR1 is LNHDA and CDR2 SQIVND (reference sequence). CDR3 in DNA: TGTGCCAGTAGTCCTCGCCACGCACAGGGAAGGAGTGGCTACACCTTC. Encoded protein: CASSPRHAQGRSGYTF. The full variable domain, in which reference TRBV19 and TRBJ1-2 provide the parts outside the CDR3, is DGGITQSPKYLFRKEGQNVTLSCEQNLNHDAMYWYRQDPGQGLRLIYYSQIVNDFQKGDIAEGYSVSREKKESFPLTVTSAQKNPTAFYLCASSPRHAQGRSGYTFGSGTRLTVV.

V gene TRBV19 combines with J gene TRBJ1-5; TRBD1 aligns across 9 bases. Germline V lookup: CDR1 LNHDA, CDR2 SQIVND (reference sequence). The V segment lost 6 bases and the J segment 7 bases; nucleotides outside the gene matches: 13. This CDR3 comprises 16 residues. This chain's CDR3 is CASRRTGTGHWQPQHF. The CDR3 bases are TGTGCCAGTAGACGTACCGGGACAGGGCATTGGCAGCCCCAGCATTTT. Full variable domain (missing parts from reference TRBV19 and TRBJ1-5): DGGITQSPKYLFRKEGQNVTLSCEQNLNHDAMYWYRQDPGQGLRLIYYSQIVNDFQKGDIAEGYSVSREKKESFPLTVTSAQKNPTAFYLCASRRTGTGHWQPQHFGDGTRLSIL.

In nucleotides, the CDR3 is TGTGCCAGCAGTTTAAACACAGTCACGGGAGTCTACGAGCAGTACTTC. Amino acid sequence: CASSLNTVTGVYEQYF. The chain employs TRBV28 and TRBJ2-7; a weak D match, TRBD2 (6 bases). Per the germline V gene, CDR1 is MDHEN and CDR2 is SYDVKM. V lost 2 bases and J lost 3, with 17 bases in between. The CDR3 is 16 residues long.

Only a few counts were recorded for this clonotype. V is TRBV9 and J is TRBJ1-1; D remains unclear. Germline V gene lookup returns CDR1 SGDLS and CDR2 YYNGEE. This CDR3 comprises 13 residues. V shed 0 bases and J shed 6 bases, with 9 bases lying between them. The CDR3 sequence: CASSVVGGSEAFF. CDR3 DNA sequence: TGTGCCAGCAGCGTAGTTGGAGGCTCTGAAGCTTTCTTT.

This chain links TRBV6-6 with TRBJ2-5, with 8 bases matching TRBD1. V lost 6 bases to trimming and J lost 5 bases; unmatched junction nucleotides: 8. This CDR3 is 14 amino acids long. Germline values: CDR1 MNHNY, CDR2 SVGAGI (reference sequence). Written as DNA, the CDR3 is TGTGCCAGCAGCCCCGGGACAGGTGCGGAGACCCAGTACTTC. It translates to CASSPGTGAETQYF.

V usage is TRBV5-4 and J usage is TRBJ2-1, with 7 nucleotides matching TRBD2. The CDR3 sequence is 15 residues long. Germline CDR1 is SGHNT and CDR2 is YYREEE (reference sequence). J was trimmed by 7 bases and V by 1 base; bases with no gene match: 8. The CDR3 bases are TGTGCCAGCAGCTTGCCTCTAGCGGTGCGGAATGAGCAGTTCTTC. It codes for CASSLPLAVRNEQFF.

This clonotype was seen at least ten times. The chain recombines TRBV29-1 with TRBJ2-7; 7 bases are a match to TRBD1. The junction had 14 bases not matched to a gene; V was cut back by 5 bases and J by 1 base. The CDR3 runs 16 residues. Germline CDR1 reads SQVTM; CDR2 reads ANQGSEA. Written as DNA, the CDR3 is TGCAGCGTTCAATCGACGACAGGGTCGTGGTCCTACGAGCAGTACTTC. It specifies CSVQSTTGSWSYEQYF.

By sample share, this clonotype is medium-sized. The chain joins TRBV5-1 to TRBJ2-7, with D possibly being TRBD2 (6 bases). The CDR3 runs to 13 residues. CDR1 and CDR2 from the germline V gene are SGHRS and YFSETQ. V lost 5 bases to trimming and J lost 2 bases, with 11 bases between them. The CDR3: CASRHRETYEQYF. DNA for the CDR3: TGCGCCAGCAGACACCGGGAGACCTACGAGCAGTACTTC.

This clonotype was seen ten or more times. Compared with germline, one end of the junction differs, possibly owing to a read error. CDR3 in DNA: TGTGCCAGCAGTTCTGTAGCGGGGGAAGTCACCTTC. Protein sequence: CASSSVAGEVTF. The chain recombines TRBV6-5 with TRBJ2-1, with 9 bases that match TRBD2. The length of the CDR3 is 12 residues. CDR1 and CDR2 from the germline V gene are MNHEY and SVGAGI.

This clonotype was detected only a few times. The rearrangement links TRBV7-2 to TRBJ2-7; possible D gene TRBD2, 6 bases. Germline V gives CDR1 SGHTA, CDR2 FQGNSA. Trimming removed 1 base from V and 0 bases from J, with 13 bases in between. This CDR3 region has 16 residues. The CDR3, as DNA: TGTGCCAGCAGCTTAGGTCTCGTGGGGGGCTCCTACGAGCAGTACTTC. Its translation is CASSLGLVGGSYEQYF.

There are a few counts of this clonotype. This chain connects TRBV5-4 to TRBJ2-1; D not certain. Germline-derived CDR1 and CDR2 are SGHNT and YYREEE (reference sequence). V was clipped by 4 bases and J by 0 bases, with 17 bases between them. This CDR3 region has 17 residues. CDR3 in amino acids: CASSPTGRGSSYNEQFF. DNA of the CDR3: TGTGCCAGCAGCCCCACCGGGCGCGGTAGCTCCTACAATGAGCAGTTCTTC.

CDR3 region: CASSPRAGVDQPQHF. The CDR3 coding sequence is TGTGCCAGCAGCCCCCGTGCAGGGGTCGATCAGCCCCAGCATTTT. This chain joins TRBV9 and TRBJ1-5; D is perhaps TRBD1 (6 bases). The CDR3 runs to 15 residues. V lost 4 bases to trimming and J lost 5 bases, with 16 bases between them. Germline V gene data show CDR1 as SGDLS and CDR2 as YYNGEE.

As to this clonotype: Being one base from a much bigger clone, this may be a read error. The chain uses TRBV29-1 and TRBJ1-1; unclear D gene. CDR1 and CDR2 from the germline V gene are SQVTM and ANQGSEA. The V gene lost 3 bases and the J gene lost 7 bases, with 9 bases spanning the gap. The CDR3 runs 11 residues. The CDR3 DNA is TGCAGCGTTGAGATTGTGGGTGAAGCTTTCTTT. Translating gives CSVEIVGEAFF.

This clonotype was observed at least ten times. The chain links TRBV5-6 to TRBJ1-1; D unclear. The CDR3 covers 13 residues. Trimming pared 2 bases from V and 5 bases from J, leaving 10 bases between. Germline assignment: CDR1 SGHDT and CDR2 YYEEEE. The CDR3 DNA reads TGTGCCAGCAGCTTCCGGGTAGGGACTGAAGCTTTCTTT. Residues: CASSFRVGTEAFF.

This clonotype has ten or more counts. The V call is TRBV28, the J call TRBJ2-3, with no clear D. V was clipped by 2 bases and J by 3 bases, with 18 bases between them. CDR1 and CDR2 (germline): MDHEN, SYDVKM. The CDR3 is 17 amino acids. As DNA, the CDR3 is TGTGCCAGCAGTTTAGGGCAGCCCTCGAGCTGGACAGATACGCAGTATTTT. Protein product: CASSLGQPSSWTDTQYF.

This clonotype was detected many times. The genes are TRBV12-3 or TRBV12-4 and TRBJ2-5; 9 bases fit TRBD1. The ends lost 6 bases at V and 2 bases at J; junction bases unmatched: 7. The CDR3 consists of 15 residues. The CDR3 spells CASSSTDRGQETQYF. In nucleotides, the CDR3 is TGTGCCAGCAGCTCTACGGACAGGGGTCAAGAGACCCAGTACTTC.

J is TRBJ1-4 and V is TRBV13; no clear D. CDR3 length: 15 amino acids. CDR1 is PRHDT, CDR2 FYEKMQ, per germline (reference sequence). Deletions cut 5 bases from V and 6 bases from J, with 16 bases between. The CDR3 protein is CASSPGRSLYEKLFF. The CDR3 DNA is TGTGCCAGCAGCCCCGGGAGGTCTCTATATGAAAAACTGTTTTTT.

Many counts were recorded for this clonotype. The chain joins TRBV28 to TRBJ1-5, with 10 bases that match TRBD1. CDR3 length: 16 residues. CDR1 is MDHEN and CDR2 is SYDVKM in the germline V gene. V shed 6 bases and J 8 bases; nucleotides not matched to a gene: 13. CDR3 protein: CASRSVGTGVVEPQHF. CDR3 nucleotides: TGTGCCAGCAGATCGGTAGGGACAGGGGTTGTGGAGCCCCAGCATTTT.

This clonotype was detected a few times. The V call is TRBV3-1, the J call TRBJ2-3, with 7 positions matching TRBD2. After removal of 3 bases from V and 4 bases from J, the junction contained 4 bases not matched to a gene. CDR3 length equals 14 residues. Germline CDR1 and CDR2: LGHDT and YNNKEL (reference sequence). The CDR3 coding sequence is TGTGCCAGCAGCCATCGGGGGGTTGCAGATACGCAGTATTTT. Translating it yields CASSHRGVADTQYF.

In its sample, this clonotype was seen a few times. CDR3 region: CASSQDERGGTDTQYF. In DNA form, the CDR3 reads TGCGCCAGCAGCCAAGACGAACGGGGAGGCACAGATACGCAGTATTTT. V and J are TRBV4-1 and TRBJ2-3; possibly TRBD2 for D (5 bases). Between the trimmed V and J ends, which lost 0 bases and 1 base, there was a span of 11 bases. The CDR3 totals 16 residues. Germline V gene data show CDR1 as MGHRA and CDR2 as YSYEKL.

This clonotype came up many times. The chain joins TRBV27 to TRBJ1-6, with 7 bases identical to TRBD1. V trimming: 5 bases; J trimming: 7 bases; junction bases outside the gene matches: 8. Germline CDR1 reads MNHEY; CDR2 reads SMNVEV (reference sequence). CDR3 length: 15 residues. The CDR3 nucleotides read TGTGCCAGCAGTAGCTGGGACAGTAAAAATTCACCCCTCCACTTT. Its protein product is CASSSWDSKNSPLHF.

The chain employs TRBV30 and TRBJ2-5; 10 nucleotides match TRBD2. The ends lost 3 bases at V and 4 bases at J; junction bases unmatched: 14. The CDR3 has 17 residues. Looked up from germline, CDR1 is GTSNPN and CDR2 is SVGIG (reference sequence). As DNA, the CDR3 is TGTGCCTGGAGGGACCCGCTAGCGGGGGTATCGCCAGAGACCCAGTACTTC. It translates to CAWRDPLAGVSPETQYF. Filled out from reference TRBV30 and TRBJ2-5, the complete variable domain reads SQTIHQWPATLVQPVGSPLSLECTVEGTSNPNLYWYRQAAGRGLQLLFYSVGIGQISSEVPQNLSASRPQDRQFILSSKKLLLSDSGFYLCAWRDPLAGVSPETQYFGPGTRLLVL.